This TCR beta chain was recovered during a study of T cell changes during pregnancy in multiple sclerosis. The CDR3 runs to 13 residues. The germline CDR1 and CDR2 sequences are SGHTS and YDEGEE. The V segment lost 3 bases and the J segment 3 bases; nucleotides outside the gene matches: 2. This clone has only one observation. TCRdb's table, derived via immunoSEQ multiplex PCR, lists solely in-frame clones and lacks some. The sample holds about 17,000 clones; over 75% are singletons and the top ten take roughly 12%. The sample consisted of CD8+ T cells from peripheral blood mononuclear cells, taken after pregnancy. The chain recombines TRBV5-8 with TRBJ2-7; 8 bases line up with TRBD1. The receptor comes from a female donor in good health, enrolled as a control in a pregnancy study. CDR3 bases: TGTGCCAGCAGCTCCGACAGGGGCTACGAGCAGTACTTC. Its translation is CASSSDRGYEQYF.